The clone carrying this T cell receptor (beta chain) was found once. Its cognate antigen is unknown. Trimming took 2 bases from V and 7 from J, leaving 6 bases between them. Germline lookup yields CDR1 MNHEY and CDR2 SVGAGI. This CDR3 has 12 amino acids. These data originate in a study of beta chain features in type 1 diabetes. Study-wide background: In age, gender and cell yields, patients were similar to healthy donors. Across the samples, approximately 110,000,000 sorted cells were examined in total. Study results and limitations: The study notes PCR might favor shorter templates equally in patients and controls.

Expressed TCRB transcripts were sequenced after all isolated RNA was converted to cDNA. The repertoire was sequenced with immunoSEQ multiplex PCR; TCRdb's copy has only in-frame clones and lacks some. The sample includes about 9,400 clones, approximately 80% of them seen just once. The chain joins TRBV6-5 to TRBJ2-1; D unresolved. This receptor was taken from a woman aged 18-29 years in good health. Sequencing used Tregs from blood. CDR3 nucleotides: TGTGCCAGCAGTTACGGCCAAAATGAGCAGTTCTTC. Protein: CASSYGQNEQFF.